This T cell receptor (beta chain) derives from a study of cytomegalovirus exposure and HLA in healthy donors. Study-level results: Specificity for CMV antigens was confirmed in vitro for a few of the CMV-associated chains.

PCR used 60 Vbeta primers and 13 Jbeta primers. TCRdb keeps only in-frame clones here, not all; method: immunoSEQ multiplex PCR. This sample carries roughly 220,000 clones, approximately 80% of them seen once, and the ten largest clones take approximately 2.8%. Per germline, CDR1 LNHDA and CDR2 SQIVND (reference sequence). This CDR3 contains 12 residues. The V end was cut by 5 bases, the J end by 4 bases, with 8 bases between. About this clone itself: The antigen remains unidentified.

V gene TRBV19 combines with J gene TRBJ1-2; D not certain. The sample comprised PBMCs. The source of this sequence is a man younger than 45 in good health and CMV-seronegative. Written as DNA, the CDR3 is TGTGCCAGTAGTGCAGGTCCCTATGGCTACACCTTC. This gives the protein CASSAGPYGYTF.